The T cell receptor (beta chain) described here comes from a study of T cell responses to AZD1222 COVID-19 vaccine. The study's findings and limits: Repertoires in all cases were sampled only once the peak T cell response had passed. Mostly white British, mostly female donors; authors suggested clonal diversity may be underestimated. Only six or seven AZD1222 recipients tested seropositive at baseline.

The table came from immunoSEQ multiplex PCR; TCRdb's copy has only in-frame clones and leaves some out. The sample contains some 78,000 clones, 83% of which appear only once. About this clone itself: Its antigen is unidentified.

This sample comprised peripheral blood, obtained 28 days after the second AZD1222 dose. The source of this sequence is an adult who received the AZD1222 COVID-19 vaccine.

In DNA, the CDR3 is TGTGCCAGCAGCGAAACTAGCGCTGGGAACCAGTTCTTC. Protein: CASSETSAGNQFF. V usage is TRBV7-3 and J usage is TRBJ2-1, with 7 positions matching TRBD2. This CDR3 comprises 13 residues. J lost 13 bases, V lost 5 bases, and 11 bases had no gene match. Germline values: CDR1 SGHTA, CDR2 FQGTGA.